A selection of T cell receptor beta chains follows, all from one sample in a study of blood T cell repertoires in COVID-19. The table came from immunoSEQ multiplex PCR; TCRdb's copy has only in-frame clones and leaves some out. The sample has roughly 300,000 clones, more than 70% seen once. Specimen: peripheral blood. These receptors originate from a woman aged 45-65 years who had recovered from COVID-19. Each CDR3 is given with its conserved first and last residue. The D gene is left open where the match is weak. Size is omitted from some rows. Given values are once, few, many or a class for expanded clones.

>-|-|TRBV28|TRBJ1-5
CASSPGTVRPAQHF
TGTGCCAGCAGCCCCGGGACTGTAAGGCCAGCCCAGCATTTT
>-|-|TRBV6-5|TRBJ1-5
CASTPRASNQPQHF
TGTGCCAGCACCCCCCGAGCTAGCAATCAGCCCCAGCATTTT
>-|TRBD1|TRBV7-6|TRBJ1-2
CASSLIDRGPDGYTF
TGTGCCAGCAGCTTGATCGACAGGGGCCCCGATGGCTACACCTTC
>-|TRBD1|TRBV3-1/TRBV3-2|TRBJ2-7
CASSRAGTGHSNEQYF
TGTGCCAGCAGCCGAGCCGGGACAGGGCATTCCAACGAGCAGTACTTC
>-|-|TRBV6-5|TRBJ2-7
CASRGTTVQEYF
TGTGCCAGCAGGGGAACAACGGTACAGGAGTACTTC
>once|TRBD1|TRBV7-8|TRBJ2-3
CASSTGGLLDTQYF
TGTGCCAGCAGCACAGGGGGCCTCCTTGATACGCAGTATTTT
>-|TRBD2|TRBV6-2/TRBV6-3|TRBJ2-3
CASSYSRRASGMIDTQYF
TGTGCCAGCAGTTACTCGAGGCGGGCTAGCGGGATGATAGATACGCAGTATTTT
>few|TRBD2|TRBV7-9|TRBJ2-7
CASSFSGERTYEQYF
TGTGCCAGCAGCTTTAGCGGGGAACGTACCTACGAGCAGTACTTC
>-|-|TRBV10-2|TRBJ1-1
CASSETSYTEAFF
TGCGCCAGCAGTGAGACATCCTACACTGAAGCTTTCTTT
>-|TRBD2|TRBV4-2|TRBJ2-1
CASSQGTSGLYNEQFF
TGTGCCAGCAGCCAAGGGACTAGCGGGTTATACAATGAGCAGTTCTTC
>-|-|TRBV4-3|TRBJ1-2
CASSQSGRDNYGYTF
TGCGCCAGCAGCCAATCCGGGCGGGATAACTATGGCTACACCTTC
>-|-|TRBV5-6|TRBJ1-6
CASSVLTEHHSGNSPLHF
TGTGCCAGCAGCGTGTTAACGGAGCACCACTCTGGGAATTCACCCCTCCACTTT
>-|-|TRBV5-6|TRBJ1-1
CASSPEENTEAFF
TGTGCCAGCAGCCCAGAGGAGAACACTGAAGCTTTCTTT
>once|TRBD1|TRBV6-5|TRBJ2-3
CASMDRGMADTQYF
TGTGCCAGCATGGACAGGGGCATGGCAGATACGCAGTATTTT
>-|TRBD2|TRBV9|TRBJ2-7
CASSRLAGAYEQYF
TGTGCCAGCAGCCGACTAGCGGGAGCCTACGAGCAGTACTTC
>-|TRBD1|TRBV25-1|TRBJ2-1
CASSFRQGSTEQFF
TGTGCCAGCAGCTTCCGACAGGGGTCGACTGAGCAGTTCTTC
>-|-|TRBV18|TRBJ2-5
CASSPGGVGETQYF
TGTGCCAGCTCACCAGGCGGGGTTGGAGAGACCCAGTACTTC
>-|-|TRBV7-9|TRBJ2-1
CASSPEARTYNEQFF
TGTGCCAGCAGTCCGGAGGCGAGGACCTACAATGAGCAGTTCTTC
>-|TRBD1|TRBV23-1|TRBJ1-2
CASSQSGQAVRYGYTF
TGCGCCAGCAGTCAATCCGGACAGGCGGTTAGGTATGGCTACACCTTC
>-|TRBD2|TRBV4-1|TRBJ2-3
CASSPELLAGRTDTQYF
TGCGCCAGCAGCCCGGAACTTCTAGCGGGACGCACAGATACGCAGTATTTT
>-|-|TRBV29-1|TRBJ2-5
CSVSDTIQETQYF
TGCAGCGTATCAGATACGATACAAGAGACCCAGTACTTC
>-|-|TRBV10-1|TRBJ2-7
CASKPNRGAYEQYF
TGCGCCAGCAAACCTAACCGTGGAGCCTACGAGCAGTACTTC
>-|-|TRBV6-1|TRBJ1-5
CASSEGRRPGNQPQHF
TGTGCCAGCAGTGAAGGTCGCAGGCCGGGCAATCAGCCCCAGCATTTT
>-|-|TRBV5-4|TRBJ1-6
CASSDRLRTLHF
TGTGCCAGCAGTGACAGGTTAAGAACCCTCCACTTT
>-|TRBD2|TRBV28|TRBJ2-1
CASSYRLAEVNEQFF
TGTGCCAGCAGCTACCGACTAGCTGAGGTCAATGAGCAGTTCTTC
>-|-|TRBV11-2|TRBJ2-2
CASSLSDTGELFF
TGTGCCAGCAGCTTATCTGACACCGGGGAGCTGTTTTTT
>-|TRBD1|TRBV19|TRBJ1-1
CASSITGTGITEAFF
TGTGCCAGTAGTATAACCGGGACAGGGATCACTGAAGCTTTCTTT
>-|-|TRBV6-5|TRBJ1-2
CASRRDTPYGYTF
TGTGCCAGCAGGAGAGACACCCCATATGGCTACACCTTC
>-|TRBD1|TRBV7-9|TRBJ2-1
CASSSPRPGQGAGEQFF
TGTGCCAGCAGCTCACCACGACCGGGACAGGGGGCAGGTGAGCAGTTCTTC
>-|-|TRBV3-1/TRBV3-2|TRBJ2-5
CASSQDLQGIQETQYF
TGTGCCAGCAGCCAAGACCTACAGGGCATCCAAGAGACCCAGTACTTC
>-|TRBD2|TRBV5-6|TRBJ2-7
CASSFISGRGYEQYF
TGTGCCAGCAGCTTTATAAGCGGGAGGGGTTACGAGCAGTACTTC
>-|-|TRBV5-6|TRBJ2-7
CASSLRQGRTGAQYF
TGTGCCAGCAGCTTGAGACAGGGACGAACGGGAGCGCAGTACTTC
>-|TRBD1|TRBV19|TRBJ1-1
CASSSKIGGGTEAFF
TGTGCCAGTAGTTCCAAAATAGGGGGCGGCACTGAAGCTTTCTTT
>many|TRBD1|TRBV7-7|TRBJ2-2
CASSQRTGSAGELFF
TGTGCCAGCAGCCAACGGACAGGGTCGGCCGGGGAGCTGTTTTTT
>-|-|TRBV7-9|TRBJ2-7
CASRARGEQYF
TGTGCCAGCAGAGCTCGGGGGGAGCAGTACTTC
>-|TRBD1|TRBV9|TRBJ1-5
CASRRQQGYYSNQPQHF
TGTGCCAGCAGAAGACAACAGGGGTACTATAGCAATCAGCCCCAGCATTTT
>-|-|TRBV7-8|TRBJ1-2
CASSLDAGNYGYTF
TGTGCCAGCAGCTTAGACGCGGGCAACTATGGCTACACCTTC
>-|TRBD1|TRBV30|TRBJ2-1
CALLRDRAYNEQFF
TGTGCCCTCCTCCGGGACAGGGCCTACAATGAGCAGTTCTTC
>-|TRBD2|TRBV6-2/TRBV6-3|TRBJ2-1
CASSYSLAGGNEQFF
TGTGCCAGCAGTTACTCTCTAGCGGGGGGGAATGAGCAGTTCTTC
>-|-|TRBV18|TRBJ1-3
CASSPRAKISGNTIYF
TGTGCCAGCTCACCACGGGCGAAAATCTCTGGAAACACCATATATTTT
>once|-|TRBV11-2|TRBJ2-7
CASSPPGNYEQYF
TGTGCCAGCAGCCCCCCGGGAAACTACGAGCAGTACTTC
>-|TRBD2|TRBV2|TRBJ2-1
CASSAPAGGMDEQFF
TGTGCCAGCAGTGCCCCAGCGGGGGGGATGGATGAGCAGTTCTTC
>once|-|TRBV6-1|TRBJ1-6
CASSEDWRSPLHF
TGTGCCAGCAGTGAAGATTGGAGATCACCCCTCCACTTT
>-|TRBD1|TRBV30|TRBJ1-5
CAWSVQGAYSNQPQHF
TGTGCCTGGAGTGTACAGGGGGCCTATAGCAATCAGCCCCAGCATTTT
>-|TRBD1|TRBV19|TRBJ1-6
CASSSWTGEGSPLHF
TGTGCCAGTAGTTCCTGGACAGGGGAAGGATCACCCCTCCACTTT
>-|TRBD1|TRBV30|TRBJ1-1
CAWRERQGIFLTNTEAFF
TGTGCCTGGAGGGAGCGACAGGGGATTTTTCTTACGAACACTGAAGCTTTCTTT
>-|-|TRBV15|TRBJ1-6
CATSRGAGGTPLHF
TGTGCCACCAGCAGAGGGGCGGGGGGTACGCCCCTCCACTTT
>-|TRBD1|TRBV6-5|TRBJ1-6
CASHRGQGAASPLHF
TGTGCCAGCCACCGGGGGCAGGGGGCTGCTTCACCCCTCCACTTT